The sequence of this TCR beta chain was determined in a study of radiotherapy plus CTLA-4 blockade in lung cancer. Here immunoSEQ multiplex PCR was the method, and the copy in TCRdb shows in-frame clones only, minus some. The sample comprises about 48,000 clones, 75% to 90% of which are singletons, and roughly 17% rests with the top ten. The material sequenced was peripheral blood, taken from a patient treated with radiotherapy plus ipilimumab. This sequence was found in a human donor with non-small cell lung cancer that progressed on radiotherapy plus ipilimumab. Some clones in this sample may be carry-over from other donors' samples.

The CDR3 nucleotides are TGTGCCAGTAGTTCCTTAGCTTACGAGCAGTACTTC. Its translation: CASSSLAYEQYF. The chain employs TRBV19 and TRBJ2-7; D gene ambiguous. The length of the CDR3 is 12 residues. Germline CDR1 is LNHDA and CDR2 is SQIVND (reference sequence). Trimming stripped 5 bases from V and 4 bases from J, with 9 bases between.